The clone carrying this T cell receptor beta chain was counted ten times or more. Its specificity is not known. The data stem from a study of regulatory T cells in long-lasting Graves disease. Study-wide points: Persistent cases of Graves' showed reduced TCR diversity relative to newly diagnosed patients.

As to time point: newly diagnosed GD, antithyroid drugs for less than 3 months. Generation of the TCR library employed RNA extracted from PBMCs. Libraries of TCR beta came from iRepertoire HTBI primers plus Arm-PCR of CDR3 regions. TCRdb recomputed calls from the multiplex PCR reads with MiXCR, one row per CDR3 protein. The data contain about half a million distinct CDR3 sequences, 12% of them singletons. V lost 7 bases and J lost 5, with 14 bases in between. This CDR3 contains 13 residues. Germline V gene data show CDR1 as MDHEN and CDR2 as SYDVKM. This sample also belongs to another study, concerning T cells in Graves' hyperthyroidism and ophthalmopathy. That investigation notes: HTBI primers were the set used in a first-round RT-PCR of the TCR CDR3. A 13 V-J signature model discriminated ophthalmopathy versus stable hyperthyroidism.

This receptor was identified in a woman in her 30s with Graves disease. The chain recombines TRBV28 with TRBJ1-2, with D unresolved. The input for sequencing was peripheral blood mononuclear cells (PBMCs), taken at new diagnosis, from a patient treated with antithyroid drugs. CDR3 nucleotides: TGTGCCAGCACCCAACCCCCTCGTTATGGCTACACCTTC. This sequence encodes CASTQPPRYGYTF.